The TCR beta chain under discussion was sequenced for a study of blood T cell repertoires in COVID-19 (dated by TCRdb to 2020 to 2021). Looking at the study overall: Samples from collaborators originated in the United States, Italy and Spain and spanned both the acute and convalescent phases of COVID-19. The prospective study material was composed of cDNA or gDNA derived from T cells, B-cell-depleted T cells, or PBMCs. The dataset comprised deeply sampled blood TCRbeta repertoires from subjects exposed to, actively infected with, or recovered from COVID-19. The repertoires were released in a freely available public database intended as a resource for research on the immune response to SARS-CoV-2. Samples were obtained from the ongoing ImmuneRACE study (first 160 participants) and from 1,254 subjects provided by 6 global collaborators. A de-identified subject ID, COVID-19 status, age in years and sex were almost always included in the sample metadata. Where available, HLA class I and class II types were obtained from metadata supplied by the sample provider rather than from assay-based typing. On the study overall, not on this receptor specifically: Clinical and demographic metadata were provided uncurated, with the amount varying by source and participant.

Whole blood was collected in K2EDTA tubes by collaborating institutions according to the institutions' own protocols. For TCRbeta analysis, collaborator samples were shipped as frozen whole blood, as isolated PBMCs, or as DNA extracted from either sample type. Germline trimming: 3 bases from V, 3 bases from J; junction bases outside gene matches: 7. The CDR3 runs 15 residues from the cysteine to the phenylalanine. Just the 45-base CDR3 DNA is kept, in frame starting at base 1. The CDR1 and CDR2 encoded by the germline V gene are SGDLS and YYNGEE. TCRbeta CDR3 regions were amplified from genomic DNA by means of the immunoSEQ Assay, a bias-controlled multiplex PCR. Processing in the source paper ran as follows. Nucleated cell counts per sample were estimated from amplification of reference gene primers within the assay. To quantify the absolute abundance of each unique TCRbeta CDR3 rearrangement, sequence reads were collapsed and filtered. For each sample, productive Simpson clonality was calculated as the square root of Simpson's diversity index across productive rearrangements. This immuneACCESS table, as held by TCRdb, lists in-frame sequences with V and J called but not all clones. Of the missing ones, under half trace to an unresolved V gene in checked studies; the others have no known cause. V, J and clone size are taken as reported in that table, and D and trimming were inferred from the DNA itself. This sample has 25,000 or so clones in its table, and around nine tenths of those were observed once. The ten largest clones capture roughly 19% of the sample.

About this clone itself: What antigen it recognizes has not been identified. No base quality values were provided; no much bigger clone lies one nucleotide off.

The sequenced material came from peripheral blood. This sequence was found in a human donor with acute or convalescent COVID-19. The donor label of this sample is uncertain. The chain is made from TRBV9 and TRBJ2-7; TRBD2 matches 9 bases in the middle. In nucleotides, the sequence is TGTGCCAGCAGCGGAGGAGCGGGGGGAGACTACGAGCAGTACTTC. It encodes CASSGGAGGDYEQYF.